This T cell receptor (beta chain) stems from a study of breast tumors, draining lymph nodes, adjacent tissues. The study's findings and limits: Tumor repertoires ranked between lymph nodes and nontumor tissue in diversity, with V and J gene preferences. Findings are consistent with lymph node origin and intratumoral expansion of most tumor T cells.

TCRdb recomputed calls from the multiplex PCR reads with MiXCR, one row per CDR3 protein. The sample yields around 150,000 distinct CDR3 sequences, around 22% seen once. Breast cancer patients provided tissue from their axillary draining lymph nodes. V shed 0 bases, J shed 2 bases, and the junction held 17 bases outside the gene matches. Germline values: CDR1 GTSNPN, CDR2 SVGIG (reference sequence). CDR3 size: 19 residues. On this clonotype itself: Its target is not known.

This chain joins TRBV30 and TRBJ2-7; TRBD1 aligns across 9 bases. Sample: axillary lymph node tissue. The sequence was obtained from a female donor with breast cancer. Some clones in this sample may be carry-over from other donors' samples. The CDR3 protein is CAWSVVGQGFAGATYEQYF. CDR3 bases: TGTGCCTGGAGTGTAGTGGGACAGGGCTTTGCGGGGGCTACCTACGAGCAGTACTTC.